A selection of T cell receptor beta chains follows, all from one sample in a study of blood T cell repertoires in COVID-19. The data were produced by immunoSEQ multiplex PCR, yet TCRdb's version contains in-frame clones alone and is incomplete. The sample records almost 200,000 clones, around 79% being singletons. Sequencing was carried out using peripheral blood. The receptors come from a woman between 40 and 50 years old with COVID-19, enrolled during active disease. Both conserved end residues are trimmed from each CDR3. Fields, in order: J gene, V gene, CDR3 protein.

>TRBJ1-3|TRBV5-1
ASSPAGSGNTIY
>TRBJ2-5|TRBV5-1
ASTLGTSGRVETQY
>TRBJ1-5|TRBV9
ASSVTGDQPQH
>TRBJ1-6|TRBV6-6
ASSYSGDRDSPLH
>TRBJ2-1|TRBV5-1
ASSLGDPYNEQF
>TRBJ2-6|TRBV19
ASTAVQAVGANVLT
>TRBJ2-1|TRBV25-1
ASSERGGPSYNEQF
>TRBJ2-3|TRBV5-5
ASSPATDTQY
>TRBJ2-3|TRBV9
ASSVEGGRVNTQY
>TRBJ2-7|TRBV4-1
ASSLNRPTEQY
>TRBJ1-1|TRBV19
ASSNTPEAF
>TRBJ1-4|TRBV29-1
SARQGTTNEKLF
>TRBJ2-3|TRBV4-2
ASRDRTRDTQY
>TRBJ2-7|TRBV6-5
ASRSGGSYEQY
>TRBJ2-2|TRBV4-2
ASSQGPSENTGELF
>TRBJ1-2|TRBV19
ASSIRGTGRRVGYGYT
>TRBJ2-7|TRBV6-4
ASSDSGLEISYEQY
>TRBJ1-1|TRBV7-9
ASSFMNTEAF
>TRBJ1-2|TRBV7-9
ASSPGQGGIGYT
>TRBJ2-6|TRBV2
ASSENSLSGANVLT
>TRBJ2-7|TRBV29-1
SVEGVAGAREQY
>TRBJ1-1|TRBV5-1
ASSLAGPLTGRNTEAF
>TRBJ1-1|TRBV27
ASSLNLAHSGTEAF
>TRBJ1-4|TRBV9
ASSGGTGVNEKLF
>TRBJ1-2|TRBV27
ASSFRATNYGYT
>TRBJ2-1|TRBV24-1
ATSEGGLGDNEQF
>TRBJ2-2|TRBV11-3
ASSTLDSNTGELF
>TRBJ1-4|TRBV5-1
ASSLADWVNEKLF
>TRBJ1-2|TRBV5-4
ASSAGLYGYT
>TRBJ2-7|TRBV19
ASRPGHQRSYEQY
>TRBJ1-2|TRBV7-2
ASSLRGAGPGYGYT
>TRBJ1-1|TRBV12-3/TRBV12-4
ASSLHGEAEAF
>TRBJ1-1|TRBV7-2
ASSSRQGQNTEAF
>TRBJ1-1|TRBV10-3
AISAVDRNTEAF
>TRBJ2-7|TRBV28
ASREEYEQY
>TRBJ2-7|TRBV7-8
ASSSAVRRLGSVYEQY
>TRBJ1-6|TRBV4-3
ASSLSGFETPLH
>TRBJ2-5|TRBV10-2
ASSEGVAGPETQY
>TRBJ1-1|TRBV6-5
ASSYRDTYTEAF
>TRBJ2-3|TRBV5-1
ASSWGQGRTDTQY
>TRBJ1-5|TRBV18
ASQESGQNQPQH
>TRBJ2-5|TRBV2
ASREQETQY
>TRBJ2-7|TRBV10-3
AISAPPGAAEQY
>TRBJ2-2|TRBV2
ASTGDAGELF
>TRBJ1-4|TRBV5-6
ASSSSLSSVAGTNEKLF
>TRBJ1-4|TRBV3-1/TRBV3-2
ASSQGWGANEKLF
>TRBJ1-2|TRBV6-2/TRBV6-3
ASSRREPHYGYT
>TRBJ2-1|TRBV27
ASSSLRTRGRLLNEQF
>TRBJ2-1|TRBV5-1
ASSYELAGGSNEQF
>TRBJ1-1|TRBV5-1
ASSPLTFDRGLAEAF
>TRBJ1-1|TRBV9
ASSPGTGYMNTEAF
>TRBJ1-5|TRBV21-1
ASSSLGREKGFGNQPQH
>TRBJ1-4|TRBV4-3
ASSQNPTGATNEKLF
>TRBJ1-3|TRBV2
ASTPSGSSGNTIY
>TRBJ2-7|TRBV6-5
ASSIMDRVHEQY